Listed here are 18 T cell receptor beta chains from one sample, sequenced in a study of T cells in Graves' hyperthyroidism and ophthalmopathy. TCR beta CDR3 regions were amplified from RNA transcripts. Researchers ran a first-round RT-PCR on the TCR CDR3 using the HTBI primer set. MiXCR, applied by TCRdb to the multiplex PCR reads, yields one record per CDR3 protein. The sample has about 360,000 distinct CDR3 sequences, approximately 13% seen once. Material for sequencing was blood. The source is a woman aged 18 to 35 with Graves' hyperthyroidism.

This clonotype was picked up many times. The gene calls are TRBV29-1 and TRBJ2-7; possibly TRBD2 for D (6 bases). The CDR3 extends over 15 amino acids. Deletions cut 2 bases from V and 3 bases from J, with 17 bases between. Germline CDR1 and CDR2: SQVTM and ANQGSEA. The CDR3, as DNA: TGCAGCGTTGAACAATCGATGGGGACTGGCTACGAGCAGTACTTC. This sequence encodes CSVEQSMGTGYEQYF.

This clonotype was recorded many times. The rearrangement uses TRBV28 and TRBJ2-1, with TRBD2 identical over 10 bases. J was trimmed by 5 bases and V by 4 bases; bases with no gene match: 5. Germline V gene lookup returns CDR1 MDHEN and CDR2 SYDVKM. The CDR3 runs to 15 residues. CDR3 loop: CASSSSGTSDNEQFF. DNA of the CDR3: TGTGCCAGCAGTTCATCCGGGACTAGCGACAATGAGCAGTTCTTC.

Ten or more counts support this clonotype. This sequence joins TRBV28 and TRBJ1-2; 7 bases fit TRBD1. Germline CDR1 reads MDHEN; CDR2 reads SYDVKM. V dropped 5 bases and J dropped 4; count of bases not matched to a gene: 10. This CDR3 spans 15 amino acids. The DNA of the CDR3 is TGTGCCAGCAGTATTCTGAGGGGGCGCAGCTATGGCTACACCTTC. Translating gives CASSILRGRSYGYTF.

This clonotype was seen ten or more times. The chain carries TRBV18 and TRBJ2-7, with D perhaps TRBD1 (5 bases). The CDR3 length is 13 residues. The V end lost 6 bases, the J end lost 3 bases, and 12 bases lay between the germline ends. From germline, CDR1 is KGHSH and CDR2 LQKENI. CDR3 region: CASSVEQGYEQYF. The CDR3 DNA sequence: TGTGCCAGCTCCGTGGAGCAGGGCTACGAGCAGTACTTC.

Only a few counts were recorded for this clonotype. This CDR3 is CASSVGVGGNEKLFF. CDR3 nucleotides: TGTGCCAGCAGCGTAGGGGTCGGGGGGAATGAAAAACTGTTTTTT. The chain links TRBV9 to TRBJ1-4; D is possibly TRBD1 (5 bases). V dropped 0 bases and J dropped 5 bases, with 11 bases sitting between them. The germline V gene has CDR1 SGDLS and CDR2 YYNGEE. The CDR3 has 15 amino acids.

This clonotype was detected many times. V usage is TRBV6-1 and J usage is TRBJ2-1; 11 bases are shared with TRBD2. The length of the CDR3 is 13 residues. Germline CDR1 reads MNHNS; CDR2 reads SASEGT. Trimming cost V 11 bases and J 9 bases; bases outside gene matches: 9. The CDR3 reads CAVLAGGQGEQFF. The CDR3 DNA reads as TGTGCCGTCCTAGCGGGAGGCCAGGGTGAGCAGTTCTTC.

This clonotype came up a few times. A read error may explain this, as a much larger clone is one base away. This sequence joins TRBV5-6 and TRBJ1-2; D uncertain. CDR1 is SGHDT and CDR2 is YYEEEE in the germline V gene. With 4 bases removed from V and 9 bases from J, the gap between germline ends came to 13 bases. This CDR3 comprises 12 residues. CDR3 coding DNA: TGTGCCAGCAGCCCTGACCGATATAGCTACACCTTC. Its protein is CASSPDRYSYTF.

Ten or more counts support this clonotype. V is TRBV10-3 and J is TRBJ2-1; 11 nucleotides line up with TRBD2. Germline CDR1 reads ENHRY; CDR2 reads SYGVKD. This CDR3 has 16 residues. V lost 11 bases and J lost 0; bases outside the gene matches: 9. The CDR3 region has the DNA TGTGCCTCACTAGCGGGGGACACCAACTCCTACAATGAGCAGTTCTTC. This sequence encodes CASLAGDTNSYNEQFF.

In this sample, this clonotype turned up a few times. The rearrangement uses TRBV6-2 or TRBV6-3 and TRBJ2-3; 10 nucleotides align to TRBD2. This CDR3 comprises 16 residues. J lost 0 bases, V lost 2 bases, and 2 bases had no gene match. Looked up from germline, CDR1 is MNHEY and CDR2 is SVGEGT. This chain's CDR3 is CASSYGTSVSTDTQYF. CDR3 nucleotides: TGTGCCAGCAGTTACGGGACTAGCGTCAGCACAGATACGCAGTATTTT.

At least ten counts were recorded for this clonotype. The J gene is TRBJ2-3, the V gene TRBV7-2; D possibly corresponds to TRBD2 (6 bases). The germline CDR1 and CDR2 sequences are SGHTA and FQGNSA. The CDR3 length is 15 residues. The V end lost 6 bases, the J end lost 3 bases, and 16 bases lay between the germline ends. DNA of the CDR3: TGTGCCAGCAGTCGATCGGGACTCCGAACAGATACGCAGTATTTT. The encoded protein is CASSRSGLRTDTQYF.

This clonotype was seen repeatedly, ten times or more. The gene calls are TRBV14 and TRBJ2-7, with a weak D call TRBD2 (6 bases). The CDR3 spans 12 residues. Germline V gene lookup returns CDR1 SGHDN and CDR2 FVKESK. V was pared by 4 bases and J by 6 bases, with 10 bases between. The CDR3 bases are TGTGCCAGCAGCCCGGGGGTCAGCGAGCAGTACTTC. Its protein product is CASSPGVSEQYF.

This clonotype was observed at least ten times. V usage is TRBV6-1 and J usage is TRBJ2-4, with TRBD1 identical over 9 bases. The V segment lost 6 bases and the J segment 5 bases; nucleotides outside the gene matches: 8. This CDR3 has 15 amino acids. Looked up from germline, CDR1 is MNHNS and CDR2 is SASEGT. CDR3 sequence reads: CASRPGTGNQNIQYF. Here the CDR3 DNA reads TGTGCCAGCAGGCCCGGGACAGGGAACCAAAACATTCAGTACTTC.

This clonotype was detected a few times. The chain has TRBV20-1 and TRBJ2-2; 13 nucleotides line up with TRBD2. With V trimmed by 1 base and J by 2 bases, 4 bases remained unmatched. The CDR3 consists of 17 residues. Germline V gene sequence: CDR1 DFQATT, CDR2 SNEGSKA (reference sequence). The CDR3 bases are TGCAGTGCTAGAGGTGGACTAGCGGGAGCCAACACCGGGGAGCTGTTTTTT. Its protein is CSARGGLAGANTGELFF.

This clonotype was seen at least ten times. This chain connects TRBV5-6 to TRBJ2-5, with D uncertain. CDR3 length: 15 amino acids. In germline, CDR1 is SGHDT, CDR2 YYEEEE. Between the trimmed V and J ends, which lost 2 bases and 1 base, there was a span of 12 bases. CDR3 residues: CASSFRQILQETQYF. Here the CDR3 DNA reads TGTGCCAGCAGCTTTCGGCAGATACTCCAAGAGACCCAGTACTTC. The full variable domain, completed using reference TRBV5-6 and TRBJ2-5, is DAGVTQSPTHLIKTRGQQVTLRCSPKSGHDTVSWYQQALGQGPQFIFQYYEEEERQRGNFPDRFSGHQFPNYSSELNVNALLLGDSALYLCASSFRQILQETQYFGPGTRLLVL.

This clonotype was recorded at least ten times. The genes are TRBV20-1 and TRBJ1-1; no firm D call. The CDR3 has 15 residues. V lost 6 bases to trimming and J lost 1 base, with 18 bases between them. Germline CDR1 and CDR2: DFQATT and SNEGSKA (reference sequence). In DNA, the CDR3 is TGCAGTGCGTTAAATTGGGTCTACCAGAACACTGAAGCTTTCTTT. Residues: CSALNWVYQNTEAFF.

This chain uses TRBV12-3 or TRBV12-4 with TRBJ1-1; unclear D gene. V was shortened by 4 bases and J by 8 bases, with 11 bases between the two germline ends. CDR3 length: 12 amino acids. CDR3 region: CASSSPSPEAFF. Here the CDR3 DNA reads TGTGCCAGCAGTTCACCCTCACCCGAAGCTTTCTTT.

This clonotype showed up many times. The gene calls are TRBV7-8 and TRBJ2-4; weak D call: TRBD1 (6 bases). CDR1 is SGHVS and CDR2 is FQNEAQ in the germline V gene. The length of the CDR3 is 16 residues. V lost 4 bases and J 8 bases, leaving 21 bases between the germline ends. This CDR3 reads CASSSQTGWGMDIQYF. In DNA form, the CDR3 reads TGTGCCAGCAGCTCGCAGACAGGATGGGGGATGGACATTCAGTACTTC.

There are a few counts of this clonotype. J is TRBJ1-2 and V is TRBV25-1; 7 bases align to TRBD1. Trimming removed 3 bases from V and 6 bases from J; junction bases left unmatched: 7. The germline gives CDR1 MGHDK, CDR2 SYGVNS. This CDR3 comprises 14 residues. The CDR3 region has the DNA TGTGCCAGCAGTGACCCTTCTACAGGGGATGGCTACACCTTC. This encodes CASSDPSTGDGYTF.